This TCR beta chain was found in a study of human T cells and chemical hapten exposure. Study overall: The study sensitized with 2% DPC on a 2 cm by 2 cm patch of upper inner arm skin.

MiXCR, run by TCRdb on the RACE reads, gives a single entry per CDR3 protein. The repertoire includes approximately 400,000 distinct CDR3 sequences, roughly 4.8% of them detected once, and around 2.3% sits in the top ten. Deletions cut 1 base from V and 0 bases from J, with 6 bases between. The CDR3 covers 15 residues. Germline values: CDR1 LGHNT, CDR2 FRNRAP. Time point: patch test 1, 2 weeks after DPC sensitization. The treatment here: therapeutic diphenylcyclopropenone sensitization with weekly scalp DPC. This sequence was found in a woman aged 50 to 60 with alopecia areata. Some clones in this sample may be carry-over from other donors' samples. The V gene is TRBV12-5, the J gene TRBJ2-2; no firm D call. This material consisted of whole blood, taken in connection with sensitization to the hapten diphenylcyclopropenone (DPC). The CDR3 DNA reads TGTGCTAGTGGTTTGGGGACGGCGAACACCGGGGAGCTGTTTTTT. It encodes CASGLGTANTGELFF.